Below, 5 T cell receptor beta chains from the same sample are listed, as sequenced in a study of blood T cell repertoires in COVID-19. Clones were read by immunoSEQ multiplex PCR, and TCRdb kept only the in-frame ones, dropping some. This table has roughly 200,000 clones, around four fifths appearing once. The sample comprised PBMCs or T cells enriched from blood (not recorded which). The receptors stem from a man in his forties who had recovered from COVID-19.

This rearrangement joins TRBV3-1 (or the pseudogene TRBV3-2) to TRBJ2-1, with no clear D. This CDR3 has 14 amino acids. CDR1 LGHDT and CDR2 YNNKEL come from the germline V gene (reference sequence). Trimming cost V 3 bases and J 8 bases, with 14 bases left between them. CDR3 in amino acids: CASSQNSLEHEQFF. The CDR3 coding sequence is TGTGCCAGCAGCCAGAACTCCCTTGAACATGAGCAGTTCTTC.

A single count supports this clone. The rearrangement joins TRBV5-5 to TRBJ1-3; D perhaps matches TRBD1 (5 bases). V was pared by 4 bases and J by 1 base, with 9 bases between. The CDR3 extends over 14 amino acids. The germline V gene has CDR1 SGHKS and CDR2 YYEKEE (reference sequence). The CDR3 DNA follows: TGTGCCAGCAGCCGACAGTTATCTGGAAACACCATATATTTT. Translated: CASSRQLSGNTIYF.

CDR3 sequence: CPRCGGVWGGGTNSPLHF. The CDR3 region has the DNA TGCCCCCGCTGTGGGGGGGTATGGGGTGGGGGTACCAATTCACCCCTCCACTTT. The chain recombines TRBV10-2 with TRBJ1-6; TRBD1 is a possible D gene (5 bases). This CDR3 spans 18 amino acids. Germline values: CDR1 WSHSY, CDR2 SAAADI.

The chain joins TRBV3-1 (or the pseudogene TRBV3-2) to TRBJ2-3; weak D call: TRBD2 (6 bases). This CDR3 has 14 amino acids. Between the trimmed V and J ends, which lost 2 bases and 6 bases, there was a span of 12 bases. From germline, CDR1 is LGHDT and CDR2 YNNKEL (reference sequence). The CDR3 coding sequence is TGTGCCAGCAGCCAATCGAAAGGGAGGGATACGCAGTATTTT. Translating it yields CASSQSKGRDTQYF.

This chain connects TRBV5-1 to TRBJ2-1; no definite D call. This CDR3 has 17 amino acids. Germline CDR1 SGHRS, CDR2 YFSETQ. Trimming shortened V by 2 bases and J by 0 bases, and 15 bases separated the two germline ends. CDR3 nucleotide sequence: TGCGCCAGCAGCTTACTTCCTCAGCCTAGCTCCTACAATGAGCAGTTCTTC. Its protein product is CASSLLPQPSSYNEQFF.